The source of this T cell receptor beta chain is a study of blood T cell repertoires in COVID-19. Here immunoSEQ multiplex PCR was the method, and the copy in TCRdb shows in-frame clones only, minus some. Of about 59,000 clones detected, around four fifths appear once; the ten largest clones hold roughly 18%. The sequence was collected from a woman in her forties or fifties with active or convalescent COVID-19. The sample taken for sequencing was peripheral blood.

The CDR3 protein is CASGPGSTYEQYF. The CDR3 bases are TGTGCCAGTGGGCCGGGGAGCACCTACGAGCAGTACTTC. The genes are TRBV19 and TRBJ2-7, with TRBD2 as a possible D gene (5 bases). Germline V CDR1 and CDR2: LNHDA, SQIVND (reference sequence). V was cut by 8 bases and J by 2 bases, with 13 bases left in between. CDR3 size: 13 residues.